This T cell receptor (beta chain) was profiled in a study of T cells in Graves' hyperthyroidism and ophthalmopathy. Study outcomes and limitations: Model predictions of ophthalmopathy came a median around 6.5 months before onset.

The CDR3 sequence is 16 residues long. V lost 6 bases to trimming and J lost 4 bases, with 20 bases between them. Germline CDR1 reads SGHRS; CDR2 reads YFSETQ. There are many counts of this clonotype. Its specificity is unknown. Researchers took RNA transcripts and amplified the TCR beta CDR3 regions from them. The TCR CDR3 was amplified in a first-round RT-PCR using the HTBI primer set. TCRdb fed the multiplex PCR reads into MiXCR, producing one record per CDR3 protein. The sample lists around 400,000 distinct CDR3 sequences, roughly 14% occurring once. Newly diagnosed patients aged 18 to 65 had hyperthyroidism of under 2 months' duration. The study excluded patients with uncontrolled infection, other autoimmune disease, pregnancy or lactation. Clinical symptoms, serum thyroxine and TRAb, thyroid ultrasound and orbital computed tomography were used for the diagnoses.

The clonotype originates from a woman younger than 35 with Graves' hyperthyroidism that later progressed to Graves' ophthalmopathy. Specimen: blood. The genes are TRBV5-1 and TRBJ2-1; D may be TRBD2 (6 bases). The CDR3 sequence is CASTPAGSGQYNEQFF. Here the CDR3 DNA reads TGCGCCAGCACCCCGGCTGGTAGCGGACAATACAATGAGCAGTTCTTC.